A selection of T cell receptor beta chains follows, all from one sample in a study of blood T cells in healthy people across ages. Each CDR3 protein gets one entry after TCRdb re-called the 5' RACE reads with MiXCR. The sample yields 920,000 or so distinct CDR3 sequences, around 43% seen once. Sequencing input: blood. The receptor set was obtained from an older woman in good health. CDR3s include the opening cysteine and the closing phenylalanine or tryptophan. A D gene is named only where the DNA matches it firmly. Size values are once, few and many counts, or a class for expanded clones, and some rows have none.

j_gene,d_gene,abundance,v_gene,CDR3nt,CDR3aa
TRBJ2-3,TRBD1,.,TRBV5-1,TGCGCCAGCAGCCCGGAGGACAGGGCGGGGCAGTATTTT,CASSPEDRAGQYF
TRBJ2-5,TRBD2,.,TRBV10-3,TGTGCCATCAGTGAACTAGCGGGGGTAGAGACCCAGTACTTC,CAISELAGVETQYF
TRBJ2-3,TRBD2,.,TRBV20-1,TGCAGTGCTAGAGATCAGCGGGAGGGCCGTTTGGAGACGCAGTATTTT,CSARDQREGRLETQYF
TRBJ1-1,.,.,TRBV6-4,TGTGCCAGCAGTGAGAGCCCTAACATGAACACTGAAGCTTTCTTT,CASSESPNMNTEAFF
TRBJ1-1,.,few,TRBV3-1,TGTGCCAGCAAACCTGGGCCGGGGGGCACTGAAGCTTTCTTT,CASKPGPGGTEAFF
TRBJ1-5,.,.,TRBV6-5,TGTGCCAGCAGTCACATCGGCTGGGGGAATCAGCCCCAGCATTTT,CASSHIGWGNQPQHF
TRBJ2-3,TRBD1,.,TRBV2,TGTGCCAGCAGGGCTGAAAACACCGGGACAGGTACGCAGTATTTT,CASRAENTGTGTQYF
TRBJ2-7,TRBD2,.,TRBV25-1,TGTGCCAGCAGTGCAGCGGGAAGGGACGAGCAGTACTTC,CASSAAGRDEQYF
TRBJ2-1,TRBD2,.,TRBV2,TGTGCCAGCAGTCGTCTAGCGGAGAATGAGCAGTTCTTC,CASSRLAENEQFF
TRBJ2-5,.,.,TRBV20-1,TGCAGTGCTAGAGATCGCCGGACGGGTGGGCGAGAGACCCAGTACTTC,CSARDRRTGGRETQYF
TRBJ2-7,TRBD2,many,TRBV7-2,TGTGCCAGCAGCTTATATAGCGGGAGTTCCGAGCAGTACTTC,CASSLYSGSSEQYF
TRBJ2-6,.,.,TRBV28,TGTGCCAGCAGCAGGGACCCAGGGGCCAACGTCCTGACTTTC,CASSRDPGANVLTF
TRBJ2-4,.,.,TRBV7-2,TGTGCCAGCAGCTTAGGTTCCGAGGGAAACATTCAGTACTTC,CASSLGSEGNIQYF
TRBJ1-2,.,few,TRBV4-1,TGCGCCAGCAGCCAACCCGGGGCCCCGGGCTATGGCTACACCTTC,CASSQPGAPGYGYTF
TRBJ2-5,.,many,TRBV20-1,TGCAGTGCTATTATTGGGGGTGGATCAGAGACCCAGTACTTC,CSAIIGGGSETQYF
TRBJ2-3,TRBD2,few,TRBV3-1,TGTGCCAGCAGCCAAGCTAGCGGGATCCTGATAAGTCAGCCAGATACGCAGTATTTT,CASSQASGILISQPDTQYF
TRBJ2-5,.,.,TRBV3-1,TGTGCCAGCAGCCCCCGAACAGGGATCATAGAGACCCAGTACTTC,CASSPRTGIIETQYF
TRBJ2-3,.,.,TRBV2,TGTGCCACCAATCAAGGACGAGGCACAGATACGCAGTATTTT,CATNQGRGTDTQYF
TRBJ2-7,.,.,TRBV6-5,TGTGCCAGCAGTTATACCCGGACAGTATCCTACGAGCAGTACTTC,CASSYTRTVSYEQYF
TRBJ2-5,.,.,TRBV7-8,TGTGCCAGCAGCCCTGGACAGAGAACCGAAGGGGAGACCCAGTACTTC,CASSPGQRTEGETQYF
TRBJ2-5,TRBD2,once,TRBV20-1,TGCAGTGCTGACAGGGCTAGCGGGAGATCCCTAGAGACCCAGTACTTC,CSADRASGRSLETQYF
TRBJ1-6,.,.,TRBV12-3/TRBV12-4,TGTGCCAGCAGTTTAGCGGGGGCAATCGGTGCCCTCCACTTT,CASSLAGAIGALHF
TRBJ2-7,TRBD1,.,TRBV20-1,TGCAGTGCTAGAGATCCCAACAGGGGGTCCACCTACGAGCAGTACTTC,CSARDPNRGSTYEQYF
TRBJ2-1,TRBD2,few,TRBV29-1,TGCAGCGGGTTCGCGGGAGGGCCGGATGAGCAGTTCTTC,CSGFAGGPDEQFF
TRBJ2-7,.,.,TRBV20-1,TGCAGTGCTCAGTTTATTCAGGGGTTAATCGACTACGAGCAGTACTTC,CSAQFIQGLIDYEQYF
TRBJ1-4,TRBD1,few,TRBV7-8,TGTGCCAGCAGCTTACGACAGGGGACCGCAACTAATGAAAAACTGTTTTTT,CASSLRQGTATNEKLFF
TRBJ1-5,.,few,TRBV20-1,TGCAGTGCTGAGCAGACAGGTCGCAATCAGCCCCAGCATTTT,CSAEQTGRNQPQHF
TRBJ2-5,TRBD1,once,TRBV5-1,TGCGCCAGCAGCCCCCAGGTGGGACAGGGAGAGACCCAGTACTTC,CASSPQVGQGETQYF
TRBJ2-5,.,once,TRBV15,TGTGCCACCAGCCAAACGGGCTATTACGGCGACGTGCAGTACTTC,CATSQTGYYGDVQYF
TRBJ2-3,.,.,TRBV5-1,TGCGCCAGCAGCTTGGACGGGCGTTCTAGCACAGATACGCAGTATTTT,CASSLDGRSSTDTQYF
TRBJ2-7,.,.,TRBV11-2,TGTGCCAGCAGCTTAGCCCCGGAAGATGAGCAGTACTTC,CASSLAPEDEQYF
TRBJ1-5,.,.,TRBV27,TGTGCCAGCAGATCCTCTAGCAATCAGCCCCAGCATTTT,CASRSSSNQPQHF
TRBJ2-3,.,.,TRBV9,TGTGCCAGCAGCGGAGGGCCAGATACGCAGTATTTT,CASSGGPDTQYF
TRBJ2-5,.,few,TRBV5-1,TGCGCCAGCAGCGACCCGCAGGGGCTCCTCCGCAACATACAGTACTTC,CASSDPQGLLRNIQYF
TRBJ2-3,.,many,TRBV7-8,TGTGCCAGCAGCCAGTCCAGTCAGGCTACGCAGTATTTT,CASSQSSQATQYF
TRBJ1-1,.,.,TRBV2,TGTGCCAGCAGTGAGAGGAGGGGAGGCGGTGAAGCTTTCTTT,CASSERRGGGEAFF
TRBJ2-7,TRBD1,.,TRBV20-1,TGCAGTGCTAGAAATAAAAGACAGGGGTCCTACGAGCAGTACTTC,CSARNKRQGSYEQYF
TRBJ2-5,.,.,TRBV11-2,TGTGCCAGCAGCGCCCTGGTCGGGGCCCAGTACTTC,CASSALVGAQYF
TRBJ2-7,.,.,TRBV10-3,TGTGCCATCAGTGAAGTACTGTACGAGCAGTACTTC,CAISEVLYEQYF
TRBJ1-1,.,few,TRBV18,TGTGCCAGCTCACCAACCGCCGGGGGGGGCACTGAAGCTTTCTTT,CASSPTAGGGTEAFF
TRBJ2-7,.,few,TRBV20-1,TGCAGTGCTAGAGAGAAGTCATGGGACGCAGGGCCCCACGAGCAGTACTTC,CSAREKSWDAGPHEQYF
TRBJ2-7,TRBD2,few,TRBV3-1,TGTGCCAGCAGCAAAAGACTAGCGGGAGCTCTGCCTGCCAACGAGCAGTACTTC,CASSKRLAGALPANEQYF
TRBJ2-3,TRBD2,.,TRBV10-3,TGTGCCATCAGTGAGTCCGGGTCTCTAGCGGGAGTGGCAGATACGCAGTATTTT,CAISESGSLAGVADTQYF
TRBJ2-7,.,few,TRBV7-8,TGTGCCAGCAGCAAACACGGGACACTTAAGTCCTACGAGCAGTACTTC,CASSKHGTLKSYEQYF
TRBJ2-3,.,.,TRBV20-1,TGCAGTGCTAGCCCTTTCGCACTCCCACGGGCAGATACGCAGTATTTT,CSASPFALPRADTQYF
TRBJ2-1,TRBD2,few,TRBV7-2,TGTGCCAGCAGCCCCCGAGGACTAGCGGGAGGGCGCAATGAGCAGTTCTTC,CASSPRGLAGGRNEQFF
TRBJ2-7,TRBD2,.,TRBV27,TGTACCAGCGTAGGACTAGCGGGAGGAATCTACGAGCAGTACTTC,CTSVGLAGGIYEQYF
TRBJ2-3,TRBD2,.,TRBV20-1,TGCAGTGCTAGAGCCTTAGCGGGAGTCACAGATACGCAGTATTTT,CSARALAGVTDTQYF
TRBJ2-1,TRBD2,.,TRBV27,TGTGCCAGCAAGGGGCTAGCGGGATTGGTCAATGAGCAGTTCTTC,CASKGLAGLVNEQFF
TRBJ2-1,TRBD2,.,TRBV25-1,TGTGCCAGCAGTGACCAGCTAGCGGGAGACGATTTAGAGCAGTTCTTC,CASSDQLAGDDLEQFF
TRBJ2-1,.,.,TRBV29-1,TGCAGCGCACCACAGGGTATTGAACAGTTCTTC,CSAPQGIEQFF
TRBJ2-3,TRBD2,.,TRBV27,TGTGCCAGCAGTTTCTCCGGGAGGTCCCAGTATTTT,CASSFSGRSQYF